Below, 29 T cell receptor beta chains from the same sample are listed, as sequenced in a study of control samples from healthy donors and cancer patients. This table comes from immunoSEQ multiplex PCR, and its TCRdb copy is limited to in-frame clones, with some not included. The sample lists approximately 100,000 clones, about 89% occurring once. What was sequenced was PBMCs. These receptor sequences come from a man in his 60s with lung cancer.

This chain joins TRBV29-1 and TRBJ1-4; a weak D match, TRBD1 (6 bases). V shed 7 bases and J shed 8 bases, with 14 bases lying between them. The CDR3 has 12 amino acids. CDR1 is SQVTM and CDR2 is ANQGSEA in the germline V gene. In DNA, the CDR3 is TGCAGCGCATTGGGGGGCCCAGAAAAACTGTTTTTT. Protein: CSALGGPEKLFF.

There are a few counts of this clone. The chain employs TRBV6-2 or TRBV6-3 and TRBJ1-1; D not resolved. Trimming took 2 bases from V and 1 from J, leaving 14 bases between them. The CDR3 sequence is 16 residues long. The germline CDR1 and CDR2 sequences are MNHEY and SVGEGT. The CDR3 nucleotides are TGTGCCAGCAGTTACAAATTCGGACGTCGGAACACTGAAGCTTTCTTT. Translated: CASSYKFGRRNTEAFF.

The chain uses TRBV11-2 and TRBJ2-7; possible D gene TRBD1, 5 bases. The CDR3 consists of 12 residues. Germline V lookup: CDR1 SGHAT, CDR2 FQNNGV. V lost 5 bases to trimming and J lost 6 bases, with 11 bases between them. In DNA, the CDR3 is TGTGCCAGCAGCGGCAGGGTCTTCGAGCAGTACGTC. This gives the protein CASSGRVFEQYV.

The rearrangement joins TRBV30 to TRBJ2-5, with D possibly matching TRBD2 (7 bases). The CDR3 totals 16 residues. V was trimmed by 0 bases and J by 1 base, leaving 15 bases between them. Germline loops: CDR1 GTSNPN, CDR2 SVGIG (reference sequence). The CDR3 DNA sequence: TGTGCCTGGAGTGTGGGGGGGGCCCGGGGCCAAGAGACCCAGTACTTC. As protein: CAWSVGGARGQETQYF.

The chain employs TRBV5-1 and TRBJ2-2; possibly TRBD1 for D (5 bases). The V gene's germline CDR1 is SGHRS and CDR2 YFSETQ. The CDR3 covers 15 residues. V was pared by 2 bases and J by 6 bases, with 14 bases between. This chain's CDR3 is CASSLRQGSSGELFF. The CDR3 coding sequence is TGCGCCAGCAGCTTACGGCAGGGAAGCTCCGGGGAGCTGTTTTTT.

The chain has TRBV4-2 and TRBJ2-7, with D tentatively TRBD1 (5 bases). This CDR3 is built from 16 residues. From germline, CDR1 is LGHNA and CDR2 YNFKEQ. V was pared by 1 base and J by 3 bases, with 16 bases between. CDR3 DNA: TGTGCCAGCAGCCAAGCCCCTCCGAGACAGTGCTACGAGCAGTACGTC. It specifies CASSQAPPRQCYEQYV.

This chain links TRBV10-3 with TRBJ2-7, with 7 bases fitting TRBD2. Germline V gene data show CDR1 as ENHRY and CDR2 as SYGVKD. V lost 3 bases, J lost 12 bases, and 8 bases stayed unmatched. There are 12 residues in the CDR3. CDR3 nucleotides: TGTGCCATCAGTGATCCAGGGAGGGGCCTGTACGTC. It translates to CAISDPGRGLYV.

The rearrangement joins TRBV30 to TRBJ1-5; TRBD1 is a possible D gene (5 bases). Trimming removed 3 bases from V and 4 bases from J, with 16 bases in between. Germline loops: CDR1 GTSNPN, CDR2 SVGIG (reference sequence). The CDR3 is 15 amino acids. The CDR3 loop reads CAWSYSREMNQPQHF. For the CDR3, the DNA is TGTGCCTGGAGCTATAGCAGGGAAATGAATCAGCCCCAGCATTTT.

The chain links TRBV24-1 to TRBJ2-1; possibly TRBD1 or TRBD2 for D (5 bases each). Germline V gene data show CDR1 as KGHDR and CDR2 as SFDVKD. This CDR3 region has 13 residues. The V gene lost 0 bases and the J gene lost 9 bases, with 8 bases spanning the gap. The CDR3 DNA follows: TGTGCCACCAGTGATTTGGGGGGTAGTGAGCAGTTCTTC. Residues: CATSDLGGSEQFF.

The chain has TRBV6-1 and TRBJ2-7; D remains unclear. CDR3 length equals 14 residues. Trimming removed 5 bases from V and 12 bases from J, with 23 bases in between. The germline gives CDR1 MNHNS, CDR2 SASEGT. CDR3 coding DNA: TGTGCCAGCAGTTCTCAAACAGCGCGGCCCCTGGGGTACGTC. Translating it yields CASSSQTARPLGYV.

CDR3 region: CASSPLGLLSYEQYF. For the CDR3, the DNA is TGTGCCAGCAGCCCCCTAGGCCTCCTTTCCTACGAGCAGTACTTC. The gene calls are TRBV5-8 and TRBJ2-7; no reliable D call. Per germline, CDR1 SGHTS and CDR2 YDEGEE. The CDR3 length is 15 residues. The germline V and J ends were trimmed by 4 bases and 1 base, with 15 bases remaining between them. Filled out from reference TRBV5-8 and TRBJ2-7, the complete variable domain reads EAGVTQSPTHLIKTRGQQATLRCSPISGHTSVYWYQQALGLGLQFLLWYDEGEERNRGNFPPRFSGRQFPNYSSELNVNALELEDSALYLCASSPLGLLSYEQYFGPGTRLTVT.

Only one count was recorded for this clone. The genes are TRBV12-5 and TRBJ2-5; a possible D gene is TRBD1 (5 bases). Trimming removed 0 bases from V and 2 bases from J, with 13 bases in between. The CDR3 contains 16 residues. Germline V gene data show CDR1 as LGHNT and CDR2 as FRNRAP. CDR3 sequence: CASGLVHGQGQETQYF. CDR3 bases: TGTGCTAGTGGTTTGGTACATGGACAAGGGCAAGAGACCCAGTACTTC.

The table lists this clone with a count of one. The CDR3: CAWDEGMYSNQPQHF. CDR3 sequence (DNA): TGTGCCTGGGACGAGGGCATGTATAGCAATCAGCCCCAGCATTTT. This rearrangement joins TRBV30 to TRBJ1-5; D not resolved. Trimming removed 5 bases at V and 0 bases at J, with 14 bases between. Germline CDR1 and CDR2: GTSNPN and SVGIG (reference sequence). This CDR3 is 15 amino acids long.

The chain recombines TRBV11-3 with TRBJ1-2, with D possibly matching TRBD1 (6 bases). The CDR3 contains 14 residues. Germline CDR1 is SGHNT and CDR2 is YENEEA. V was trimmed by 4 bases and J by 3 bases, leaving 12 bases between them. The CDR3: CASSSQDSYYGYTF. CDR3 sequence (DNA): TGTGCCAGCAGCTCACAGGACAGTTACTATGGCTACACCTTC.

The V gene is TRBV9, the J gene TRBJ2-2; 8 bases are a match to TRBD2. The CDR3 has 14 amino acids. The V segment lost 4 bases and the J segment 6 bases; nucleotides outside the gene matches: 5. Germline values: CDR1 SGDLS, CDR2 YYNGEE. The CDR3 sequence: CASSSRGVAGELFF. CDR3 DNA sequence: TGTGCCAGCAGCTCGCGGGGGGTCGCCGGGGAGCTGTTTTTT.

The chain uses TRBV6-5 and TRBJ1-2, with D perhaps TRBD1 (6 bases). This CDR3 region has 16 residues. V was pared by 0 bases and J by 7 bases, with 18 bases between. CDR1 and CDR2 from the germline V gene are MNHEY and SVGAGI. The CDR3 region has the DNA TGTGCCAGCAGTTACTCGGGGGGGACACATTCCGGTGGCTACACCTTC. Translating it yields CASSYSGGTHSGGYTF.

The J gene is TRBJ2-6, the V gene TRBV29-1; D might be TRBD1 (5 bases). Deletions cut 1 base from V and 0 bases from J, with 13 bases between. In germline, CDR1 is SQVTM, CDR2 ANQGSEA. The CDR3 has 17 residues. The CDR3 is CSVEVAGPSSGANVLTF. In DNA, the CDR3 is TGCAGCGTTGAAGTTGCAGGGCCTAGCTCTGGGGCCAACGTCCTGACTTTC.

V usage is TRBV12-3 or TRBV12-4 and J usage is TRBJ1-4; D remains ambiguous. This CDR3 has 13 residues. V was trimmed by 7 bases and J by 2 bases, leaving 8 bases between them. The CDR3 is CASNSRTNEKLFF. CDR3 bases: TGTGCCAGCAACTCGCGGACTAATGAAAAACTGTTTTTT.

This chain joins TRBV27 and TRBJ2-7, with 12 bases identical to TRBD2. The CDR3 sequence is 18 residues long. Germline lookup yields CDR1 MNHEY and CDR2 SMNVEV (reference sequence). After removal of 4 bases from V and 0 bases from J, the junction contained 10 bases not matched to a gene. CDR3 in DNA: TGTGCCAGCAGTTCCCCCATACTAGCGGGGGGCAGCTCCTACGAGCAGTACTTC. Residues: CASSSPILAGGSSYEQYF.

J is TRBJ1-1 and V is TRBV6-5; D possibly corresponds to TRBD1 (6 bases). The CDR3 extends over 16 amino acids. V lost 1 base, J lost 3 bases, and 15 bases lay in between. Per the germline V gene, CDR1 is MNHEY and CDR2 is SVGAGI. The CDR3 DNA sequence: TGTGCCAGCAGTTACTACGCACGGGGGGCTTACACTGAAGCTTTCTTT. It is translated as CASSYYARGAYTEAFF.

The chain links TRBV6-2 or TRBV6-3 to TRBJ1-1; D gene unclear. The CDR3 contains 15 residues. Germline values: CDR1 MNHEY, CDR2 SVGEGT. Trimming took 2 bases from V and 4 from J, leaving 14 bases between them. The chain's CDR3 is CASSYIGSWGTEAFF. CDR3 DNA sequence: TGTGCCAGCAGTTACATCGGGAGCTGGGGCACTGAAGCTTTCTTT.

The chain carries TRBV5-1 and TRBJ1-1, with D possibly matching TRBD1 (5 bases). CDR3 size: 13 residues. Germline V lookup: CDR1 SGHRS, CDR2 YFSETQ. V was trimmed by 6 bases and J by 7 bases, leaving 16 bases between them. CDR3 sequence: CASTPGTGSEAFF. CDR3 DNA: TGCGCCAGCACCCCCGGCACAGGAAGTGAAGCTTTCTTT.

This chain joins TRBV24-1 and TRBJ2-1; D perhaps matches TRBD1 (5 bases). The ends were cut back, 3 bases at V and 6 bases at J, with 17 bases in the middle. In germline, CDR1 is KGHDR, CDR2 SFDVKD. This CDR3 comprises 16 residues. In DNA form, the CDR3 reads TGTGCCACCAGTGATCCGTCAGGGTCTCGTACCAATGAGCAGTTCTTC. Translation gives CATSDPSGSRTNEQFF.

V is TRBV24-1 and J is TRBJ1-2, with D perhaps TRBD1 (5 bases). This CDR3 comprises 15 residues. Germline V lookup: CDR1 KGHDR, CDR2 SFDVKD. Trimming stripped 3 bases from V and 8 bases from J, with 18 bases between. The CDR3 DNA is TGTGCCACCAGTGATGGGTCGGGGGTGCCGAGCGGCTACACCTTC. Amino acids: CATSDGSGVPSGYTF.

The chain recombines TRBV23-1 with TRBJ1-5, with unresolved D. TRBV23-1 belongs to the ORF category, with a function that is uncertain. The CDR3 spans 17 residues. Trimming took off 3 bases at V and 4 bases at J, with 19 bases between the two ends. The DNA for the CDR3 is TGCGCCAGCAGTCACCCGCCCGGGCCAGGTAGAAATCAGCCCCAGCATTTT. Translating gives CASSHPPGPGRNQPQHF.

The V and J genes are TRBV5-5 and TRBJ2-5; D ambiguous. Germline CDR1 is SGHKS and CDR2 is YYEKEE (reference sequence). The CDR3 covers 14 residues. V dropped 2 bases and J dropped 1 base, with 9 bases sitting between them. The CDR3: CASSFYLIQETQYF. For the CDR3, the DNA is TGTGCCAGCAGCTTTTACCTTATCCAAGAGACCCAGTACTTC.

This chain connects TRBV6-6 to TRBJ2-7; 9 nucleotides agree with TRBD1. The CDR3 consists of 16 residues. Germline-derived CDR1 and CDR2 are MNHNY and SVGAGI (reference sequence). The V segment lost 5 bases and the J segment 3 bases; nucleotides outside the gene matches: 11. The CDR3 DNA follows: TGTGCCAGCAGTACAACGACAGGGGGGCTTCTCTACGAGCAGTACTTC. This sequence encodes CASSTTTGGLLYEQYF.

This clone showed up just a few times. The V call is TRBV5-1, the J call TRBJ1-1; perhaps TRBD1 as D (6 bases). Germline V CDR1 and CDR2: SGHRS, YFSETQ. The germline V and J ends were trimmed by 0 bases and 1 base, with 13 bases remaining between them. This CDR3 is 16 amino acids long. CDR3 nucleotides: TGCGCCAGCAGCTTGGCCTTGTGGGGGCCGAACACTGAAGCTTTCTTT. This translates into CASSLALWGPNTEAFF.

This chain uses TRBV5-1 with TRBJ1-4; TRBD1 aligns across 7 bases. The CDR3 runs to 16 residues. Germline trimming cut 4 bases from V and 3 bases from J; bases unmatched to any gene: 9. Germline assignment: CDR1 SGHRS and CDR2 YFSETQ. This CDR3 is CASSEGLGTANEKLFF. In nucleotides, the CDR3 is TGCGCCAGCAGCGAGGGCCTCGGGACAGCTAATGAAAAACTGTTTTTT. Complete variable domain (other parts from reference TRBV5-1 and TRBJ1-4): KAGVTQTPRYLIKTRGQQVTLSCSPISGHRSVSWYQQTPGQGLQFLFEYFSETQRNKGNFPGRFSGRQFSNSRSEMNVSTLELGDSALYLCASSEGLGTANEKLFFGSGTQLSVL.